Shown below are 17 T cell receptor beta chains from a single sample sequenced in a study of monozygotic twins with inflammatory bowel disease. Reprocessing the 5' RACE reads, TCRdb reports a single entry for every CDR3 protein and omits DNA. The repertoire table contains a few hundred thousand distinct CDR3 sequences. Sample: blood. The receptors shown here come from a human donor with ulcerative colitis or Crohn's disease, or a healthy co-twin of an affected twin (not recorded which).

This chain connects TRBV7-2 to TRBJ1-2. Germline CDR1 and CDR2: SGHTA and FQGNSA. This CDR3 spans 12 amino acids. This chain's CDR3 is CASSPGSSGYTF.

J is TRBJ2-4 and V is TRBV5-1; the TCRdb D gene call, TRBD1, has no DNA to confirm it. The CDR3 sequence is 16 residues long. The V gene's germline CDR1 is SGHRS and CDR2 YFSETQ. The CDR3 protein is CASSLDGAVAKNIQYF. The full variable domain, rest sourced from reference TRBV5-1 and TRBJ2-4, is KAGVTQTPRYLIKTRGQQVTLSCSPISGHRSVSWYQQTPGQGLQFLFEYFSETQRNKGNFPGRFSGRQFSNSRSEMNVSTLELGDSALYLCASSLDGAVAKNIQYFGAGTRLSVL.

The gene calls are TRBV3-1 and TRBJ1-3; there is no DNA to check the TCRdb D call of TRBD1. The V gene's germline CDR1 is LGHDT and CDR2 YNNKEL (reference sequence). The CDR3 extends over 15 amino acids. The CDR3 protein is CASSPDDRGGNTIYF.

This chain links TRBV12-3 or TRBV12-4 with TRBJ2-2; TCRdb lists TRBD1, though no DNA is available to test this call. The CDR3 runs to 17 residues. The CDR3 is CASSQSGTGLLKGELFF.

The chain uses TRBV12-3 or TRBV12-4 and TRBJ1-1. This CDR3 has 14 residues. CDR3 loop: CASSTQPTNTEAFF.

The V and J genes are TRBV20-1 and TRBJ1-4; the TRBD1 assignment by TCRdb is unverifiable without DNA. Germline V gene sequence: CDR1 DFQATT, CDR2 SNEGSKA (reference sequence). The CDR3 spans 14 residues. CDR3 residues: CSAHQGIANEKLFF.

V usage is TRBV20-1 and J usage is TRBJ2-5; no DNA is available, so the TRBD2 call from TCRdb remains unchecked. The CDR3 has 16 residues. Germline V gene data show CDR1 as DFQATT and CDR2 as SNEGSKA (reference sequence). The CDR3: CSATLTSGGARETQYF.

The chain employs TRBV18 and TRBJ2-7; TCRdb's D call of TRBD2 is untestable without DNA. CDR1 and CDR2 (germline): KGHSH, LQKENI. The CDR3 length is 15 residues. The CDR3 reads CASSPLAGGPYEQYF.

The chain has TRBV7-2 and TRBJ2-7; the D gene TCRdb calls, TRBD1, cannot be checked with no DNA. The germline CDR1 and CDR2 sequences are SGHTA and FQGNSA. The CDR3 runs to 14 residues. The CDR3 region is CASTRDRVGVEQYF.

V gene TRBV7-2 combines with J gene TRBJ2-3; checking the TCRdb D call of TRBD1 is not possible without DNA. CDR3 length equals 13 residues. Germline V CDR1 and CDR2: SGHTA, FQGNSA. The CDR3 protein is CASSLLRVDTQYF. The entire variable domain, with the rest obtained from reference TRBV7-2 and TRBJ2-3, is as follows: GAGVSQSPSNKVTEKGKDVELRCDPISGHTALYWYRQSLGQGLEFLIYFQGNSAPDKSGLPSDRFSAERTGGSVSTLTIQRTQQEDSAVYLCASSLLRVDTQYFGPGTRLTVL.

The chain recombines TRBV27 with TRBJ1-2. The CDR3 runs 13 residues. Germline loops: CDR1 MNHEY, CDR2 SMNVEV (reference sequence). The chain's CDR3 is CASKRSSVYGYTF.

The J gene is TRBJ2-1, the V gene TRBV5-1; absent DNA, TCRdb's TRBD2 call cannot be checked. The CDR3 consists of 16 residues. Germline-derived CDR1 and CDR2 are SGHRS and YFSETQ. CDR3 protein: CASSGTSGGPYNEQFF.

This chain connects TRBV6-2 or TRBV6-3 to TRBJ2-7; TCRdb indicates TRBD2, and absent DNA this call remains unverified. CDR3 length: 15 amino acids. Germline CDR1 reads MNHEY; CDR2 reads SVGEGT. CDR3 amino acids: CASSYSAGGYDEQYF.

The chain employs TRBV7-2 and TRBJ1-6; lacking DNA, the TRBD1 call made by TCRdb goes unchecked. Germline CDR1 SGHTA, CDR2 FQGNSA. The CDR3 has 14 residues. The chain's CDR3 is CASSWDSNNSPLHF.

This chain joins TRBV20-1 and TRBJ2-1; TCRdb proposes TRBD2, but this gene call is untestable without DNA. CDR1 and CDR2 from the germline V gene are DFQATT and SNEGSKA (reference sequence). CDR3 length: 13 residues. The CDR3 is CSAAGLAGGLKFF.

This chain uses TRBV20-1 with TRBJ2-7; TCRdb's D call, TRBD1, is unchecked because there is no DNA. This CDR3 is built from 14 residues. Germline V gene sequence: CDR1 DFQATT, CDR2 SNEGSKA (reference sequence). CDR3 loop: CSARNRQGSYEQYF.

This chain links TRBV30 with TRBJ1-4; lacking DNA, the TRBD1 call made by TCRdb goes unchecked. This CDR3 contains 14 residues. In germline, CDR1 is GTSNPN, CDR2 SVGIG (reference sequence). CDR3 sequence: CAWSLPGSVEKLFF.